This TCR beta chain was observed in a study of T cell responses to AZD1222 COVID-19 vaccine. Points from the study as a whole: Repertoire sampling occurred only after the peak T cell response. Females made up more of the donors, who were largely white British, and clonal diversity may have come out too low.

Whether given at about 4 or about 12 weeks, second doses were pooled. Germline CDR1 reads SGHVS; CDR2 reads FQNEAQ. V lost 1 base, J lost 0 bases, and 7 bases lay in between. The CDR3 is 14 residues long. As regards this clone: Its antigen is as yet unknown.

Profiling relied on immunoSEQ multiplex PCR, and the TCRdb table lists in-frame clones only, not all of them. Of some 160,000 clones in the sample, 87% were seen once. The origin of this receptor is an adult who received the AZD1222 COVID-19 vaccine. Here the sequenced sample was peripheral blood, taken 28 days after the second AZD1222 dose. The rearrangement links TRBV7-8 to TRBJ2-7; possibly TRBD2 for D (6 bases). The CDR3 loop reads CASSLGGDSYEQYF. For the CDR3, the DNA is TGTGCCAGCAGCTTAGGGGGGGACTCCTACGAGCAGTACTTC.